The T cell receptor (beta chain) described here comes from a study of blood T cell repertoires in COVID-19. Study information: Donors in the United States, Italy and Spain gave samples during acute or convalescent COVID-19.

V lost 5 bases, J lost 1 base, and 15 bases lay in between. Germline values: CDR1 LNHDA, CDR2 SQIVND (reference sequence). The CDR3 is 16 residues long. Participants, about 18 to 90 years old, spanned around 25 US areas. This table comes from immunoSEQ multiplex PCR, and its TCRdb copy is limited to in-frame clones, with some not included. The sample includes around 270,000 clones, 80% to 90% of them seen just once. The sequenced material came from PBMCs or T cells enriched from blood (not recorded which). The gene calls are TRBV19 and TRBJ2-1; the D gene is possibly TRBD1 (5 bases). The sequence was collected from a woman aged 25 to 39 who had recovered from COVID-19. The CDR3 region is CASSSLEDRSYNEQFF. The CDR3 nucleotides are TGTGCCAGTAGTTCCCTTGAAGACAGATCCTACAATGAGCAGTTCTTC.